Listed below are T cell receptor beta chains from one sample, sequenced in a study of shared clonotypes between healthy human individuals. Sequencing was performed with immunoSEQ multiplex PCR; in TCRdb, only in-frame clones are kept and a portion is missing. The data hold approximately 940,000 clones, with approximately 76% observed a single time. Sequencing used memory CD4+ T cells sorted from blood. Receptor source: a man between 18 and 29 years old in good health. CDR3s include the opening cysteine and the closing phenylalanine or tryptophan. A D gene is named only where the DNA matches it firmly.

d_gene | j_gene | v_gene | CDR3nt | CDR3aa
TRBD2 | TRBJ2-2 | TRBV18 | TGTGCCAGTAATAGCGGGAGTACTGACACCGGGGAGCTGTTTTTT | CASNSGSTDTGELFF
TRBD1 | TRBJ1-1 | TRBV7-2 | TGTGCCAGCAGCTTACAGGGGGGGGACACTGAAGCTTTCTTT | CASSLQGGDTEAFF
- | TRBJ2-1 | TRBV7-8 | TGTGCCAGCAGCCCAGAGTTATTCAGCTCCTACAATGAGCAGTTCTTC | CASSPELFSSYNEQFF
TRBD1 | TRBJ2-5 | TRBV30 | TGTGCCTGGAGTGCAGGGGGTTGGGGGACCCAGTACTTC | CAWSAGGWGTQYF
- | TRBJ2-5 | TRBV5-1 | TGCGCCAGCAGCTTGATGGCCGGGGGACGGGAGACCCAGTACTTC | CASSLMAGGRETQYF
TRBD1 | TRBJ2-7 | TRBV7-2 | TGTGCCAGCAGTAAAGGACAGGGGGCTTCCATTGGGCAGTACTTC | CASSKGQGASIGQYF
TRBD2 | TRBJ2-1 | TRBV29-1 | TGCAGCGCCCGGACTAGCGGAAAACTATTTAATGAGCAGTTCTTC | CSARTSGKLFNEQFF
TRBD1 | TRBJ1-2 | TRBV19 | TGTGCCAGTAGTATAGCCCGACAGGGGGCTAACTATGGCTACACCTTC | CASSIARQGANYGYTF
TRBD1 | TRBJ2-7 | TRBV2 | TGTGCCAGCAGTGAAGCCTCCGGGACAGGAGCCTACGAGCAGTACTTC | CASSEASGTGAYEQYF
- | TRBJ1-5 | TRBV19 | TGTGCCAGTAGTCCCGGGGGAGCCGGTCAGCCCCAGCATTTT | CASSPGGAGQPQHF
- | TRBJ1-3 | TRBV7-8 | TGTGCCAGCAGCTTAAGAAGGGGCTCTGGAAACACCATATATTTT | CASSLRRGSGNTIYF
TRBD2 | TRBJ2-5 | TRBV19 | TGTGCCAGTAGTGGAGGACTAGCGGGGGGCCTAAGCGGGACCCAGTACTTC | CASSGGLAGGLSGTQYF
TRBD1 | TRBJ1-5 | TRBV5-8 | TGTGCCAGCAGCTTGAAGGGACAGCGAAATCAGCCCCAGCATTTT | CASSLKGQRNQPQHF